The T cell receptor beta chain described here comes from a study of CD8+ T cells in alopecia areata. Study-wide results and limits: A great number of expanded lesional clones endured in scalp and blood during tofacitinib.

This sample's treatment: oral pan-JAK inhibitor, 5-10 mg twice daily. The V end was cut by 2 bases, the J end by 5 bases, with 10 bases between. Germline CDR1 and CDR2: MDHEN and SYDVKM. This CDR3 has 14 residues. Following RNA extraction, reverse transcription yielded cDNA that acted as the sequencing template. Here immunoSEQ multiplex PCR was the method, and the copy in TCRdb shows in-frame clones only, minus some. The data show 150,000 or so clones, 85% to 90% seen once. This clone was detected only once. Its antigen is as yet unknown. The rearrangement links TRBV28 to TRBJ1-5, with D possibly being TRBD1 (5 bases). The TCR originated in a human donor with alopecia areata. The material sequenced was CD8+ T cells sorted from blood, taken at week 4, from a patient treated with tofacitinib. The CDR3 region is CASSLRGPHQPQHF. The DNA for the CDR3 is TGTGCCAGCAGTTTAAGGGGCCCCCATCAGCCCCAGCATTTT. Together with reference TRBV28 and TRBJ1-5, the CDR3 gives the full variable domain: DVKVTQSSRYLVKRTGEKVFLECVQDMDHENMFWYRQDPGLGLRLIYFSYDVKMKEKGDIPEGYSVSREKKERFSLILESASTNQTSMYLCASSLRGPHQPQHFGDGTRLSIL.